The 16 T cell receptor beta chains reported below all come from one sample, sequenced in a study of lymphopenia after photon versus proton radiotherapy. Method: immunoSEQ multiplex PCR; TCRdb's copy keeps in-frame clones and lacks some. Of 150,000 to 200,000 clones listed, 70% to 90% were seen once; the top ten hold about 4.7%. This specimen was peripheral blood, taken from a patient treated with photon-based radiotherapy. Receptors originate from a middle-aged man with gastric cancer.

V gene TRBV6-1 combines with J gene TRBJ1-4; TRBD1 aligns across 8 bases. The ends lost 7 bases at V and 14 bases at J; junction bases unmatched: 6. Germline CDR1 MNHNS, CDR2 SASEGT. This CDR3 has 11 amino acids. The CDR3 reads CASTLGTGLFF. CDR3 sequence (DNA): TGTGCCAGCACTTTAGGGACAGGCCTGTTTTTT.

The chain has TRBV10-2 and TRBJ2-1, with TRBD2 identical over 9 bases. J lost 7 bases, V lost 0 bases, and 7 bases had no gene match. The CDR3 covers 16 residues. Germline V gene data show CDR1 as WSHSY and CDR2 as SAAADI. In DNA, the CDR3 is TGCGCCAGCAGTGAGTCTAGCGGGAGACGAATGAATGAGCAGTTCTTC. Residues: CASSESSGRRMNEQFF.

CDR3 loop: CASLGGVAIYGYTF. In DNA form, the CDR3 reads TGTGCCAGCCTTGGCGGGGTCGCGATCTATGGCTACACCTTC. The rearrangement links TRBV28 to TRBJ1-2, with D uncertain. Trimming stripped 8 bases from V and 4 bases from J, with 17 bases between. Germline CDR1 reads MDHEN; CDR2 reads SYDVKM. The CDR3 is 14 amino acids.

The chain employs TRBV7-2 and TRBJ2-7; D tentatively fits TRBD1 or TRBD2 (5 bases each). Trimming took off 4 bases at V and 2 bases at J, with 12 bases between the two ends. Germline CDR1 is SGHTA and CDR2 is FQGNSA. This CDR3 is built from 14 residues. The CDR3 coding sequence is TGTGCCAGCAGCTCCCGGGACCCCACCTACGAGCAGTACTTC. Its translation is CASSSRDPTYEQYF.

CDR3 sequence (DNA): TGTGCCAGCAGCTTCGGGACAGGGGGCCCCTACAATGAGCAGTTCTTC. The encoded protein is CASSFGTGGPYNEQFF. The chain recombines TRBV7-6 with TRBJ2-1, with 12 bases fitting TRBD1. Germline V gene data show CDR1 as SGHVS and CDR2 as FNYEAQ. Germline trimming cut 3 bases from V and 2 bases from J; bases unmatched to any gene: 2. This CDR3 is 16 amino acids long.

DNA for the CDR3: TGTGCCAGCAGCCGTGAAGCAGGCCGGGGCAATGAGCAGTTCTTC. Translation gives CASSREAGRGNEQFF. This rearrangement joins TRBV4-2 to TRBJ2-1, with TRBD2 as a possible D gene (5 bases). The CDR3 loop spans 15 amino acids. Germline CDR1 is LGHNA and CDR2 is YNFKEQ. Trimming cost V 4 bases and J 6 bases, with 16 bases left between them.

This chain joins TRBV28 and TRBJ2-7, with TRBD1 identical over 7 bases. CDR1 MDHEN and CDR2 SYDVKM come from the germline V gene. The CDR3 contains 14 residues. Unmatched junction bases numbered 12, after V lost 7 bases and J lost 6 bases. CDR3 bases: TGTGCCAGCAAGACACCGGGACAGACCCCCGAGCAGTACTTC. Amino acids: CASKTPGQTPEQYF. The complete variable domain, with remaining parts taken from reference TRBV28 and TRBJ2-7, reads DVKVTQSSRYLVKRTGEKVFLECVQDMDHENMFWYRQDPGLGLRLIYFSYDVKMKEKGDIPEGYSVSREKKERFSLILESASTNQTSMYLCASKTPGQTPEQYFGPGTRLTVT.

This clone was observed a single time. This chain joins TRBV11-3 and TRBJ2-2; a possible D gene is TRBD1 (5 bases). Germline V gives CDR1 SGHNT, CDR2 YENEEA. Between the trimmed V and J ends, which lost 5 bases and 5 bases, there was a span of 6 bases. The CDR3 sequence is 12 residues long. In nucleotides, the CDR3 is TGTGCCAGCAGCCGACAGACCGGGGAGCTGTTTTTT. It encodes CASSRQTGELFF.

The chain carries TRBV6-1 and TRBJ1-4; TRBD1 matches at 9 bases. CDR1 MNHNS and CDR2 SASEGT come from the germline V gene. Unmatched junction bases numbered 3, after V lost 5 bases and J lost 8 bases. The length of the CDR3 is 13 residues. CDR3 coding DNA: TGTGCCAGCAGTCGGGACAGGGAGGAAAAACTGTTTTTT. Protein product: CASSRDREEKLFF.

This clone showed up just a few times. CDR3 region: CASSSPGTNEKLFF. Here the CDR3 DNA reads TGTGCCAGCAGTTCCCCCGGGACTAATGAAAAACTGTTTTTT. This chain joins TRBV28 and TRBJ1-4; D uncertain. The germline V and J ends were trimmed by 4 bases and 2 bases, with 8 bases remaining between them. CDR1 is MDHEN, CDR2 SYDVKM, per germline. CDR3 length: 14 amino acids.

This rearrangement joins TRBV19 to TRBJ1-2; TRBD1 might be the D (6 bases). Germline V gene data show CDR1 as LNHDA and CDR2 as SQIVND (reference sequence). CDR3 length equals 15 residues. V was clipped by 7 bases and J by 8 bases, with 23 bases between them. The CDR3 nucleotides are TGTGCCAGTACTGCAACATACGGGGGCCTAGGAGGCTACACCTTC. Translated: CASTATYGGLGGYTF.

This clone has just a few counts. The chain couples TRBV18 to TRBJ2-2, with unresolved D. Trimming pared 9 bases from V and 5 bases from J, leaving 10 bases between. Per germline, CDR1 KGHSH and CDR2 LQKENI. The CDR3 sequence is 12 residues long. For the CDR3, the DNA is TGTGCCAGTATCCATGGGACCGGGGAGCTGTTTTTT. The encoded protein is CASIHGTGELFF.

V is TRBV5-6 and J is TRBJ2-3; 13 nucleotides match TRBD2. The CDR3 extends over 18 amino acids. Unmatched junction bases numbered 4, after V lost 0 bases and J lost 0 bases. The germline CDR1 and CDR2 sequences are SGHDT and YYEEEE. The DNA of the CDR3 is TGTGCCAGCAGCTTGGGGACTAGCGGGAGTGTAAGCACAGATACGCAGTATTTT. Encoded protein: CASSLGTSGSVSTDTQYF.

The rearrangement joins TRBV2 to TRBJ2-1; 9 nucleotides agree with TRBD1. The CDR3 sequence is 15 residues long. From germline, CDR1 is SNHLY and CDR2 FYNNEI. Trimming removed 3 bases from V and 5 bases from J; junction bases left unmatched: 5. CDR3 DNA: TGTGCCAGCAGTGACCTGGGACAGGGAAACAATGAGCAGTTCTTC. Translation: CASSDLGQGNNEQFF.

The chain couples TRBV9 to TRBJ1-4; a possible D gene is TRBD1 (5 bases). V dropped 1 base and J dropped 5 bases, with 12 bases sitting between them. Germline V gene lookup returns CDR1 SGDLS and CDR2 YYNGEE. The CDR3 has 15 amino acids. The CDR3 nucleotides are TGTGCCAGCAGCGTAAGTGGCAGGGCAAATGAAAAACTGTTTTTT. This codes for CASSVSGRANEKLFF.

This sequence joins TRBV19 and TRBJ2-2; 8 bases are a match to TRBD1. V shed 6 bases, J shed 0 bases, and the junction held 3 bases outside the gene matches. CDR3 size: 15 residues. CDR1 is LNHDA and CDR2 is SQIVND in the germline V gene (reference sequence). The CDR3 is CASRWGQANTGELFF. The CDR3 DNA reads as TGTGCCAGTAGATGGGGACAGGCGAACACCGGGGAGCTGTTTTTT.